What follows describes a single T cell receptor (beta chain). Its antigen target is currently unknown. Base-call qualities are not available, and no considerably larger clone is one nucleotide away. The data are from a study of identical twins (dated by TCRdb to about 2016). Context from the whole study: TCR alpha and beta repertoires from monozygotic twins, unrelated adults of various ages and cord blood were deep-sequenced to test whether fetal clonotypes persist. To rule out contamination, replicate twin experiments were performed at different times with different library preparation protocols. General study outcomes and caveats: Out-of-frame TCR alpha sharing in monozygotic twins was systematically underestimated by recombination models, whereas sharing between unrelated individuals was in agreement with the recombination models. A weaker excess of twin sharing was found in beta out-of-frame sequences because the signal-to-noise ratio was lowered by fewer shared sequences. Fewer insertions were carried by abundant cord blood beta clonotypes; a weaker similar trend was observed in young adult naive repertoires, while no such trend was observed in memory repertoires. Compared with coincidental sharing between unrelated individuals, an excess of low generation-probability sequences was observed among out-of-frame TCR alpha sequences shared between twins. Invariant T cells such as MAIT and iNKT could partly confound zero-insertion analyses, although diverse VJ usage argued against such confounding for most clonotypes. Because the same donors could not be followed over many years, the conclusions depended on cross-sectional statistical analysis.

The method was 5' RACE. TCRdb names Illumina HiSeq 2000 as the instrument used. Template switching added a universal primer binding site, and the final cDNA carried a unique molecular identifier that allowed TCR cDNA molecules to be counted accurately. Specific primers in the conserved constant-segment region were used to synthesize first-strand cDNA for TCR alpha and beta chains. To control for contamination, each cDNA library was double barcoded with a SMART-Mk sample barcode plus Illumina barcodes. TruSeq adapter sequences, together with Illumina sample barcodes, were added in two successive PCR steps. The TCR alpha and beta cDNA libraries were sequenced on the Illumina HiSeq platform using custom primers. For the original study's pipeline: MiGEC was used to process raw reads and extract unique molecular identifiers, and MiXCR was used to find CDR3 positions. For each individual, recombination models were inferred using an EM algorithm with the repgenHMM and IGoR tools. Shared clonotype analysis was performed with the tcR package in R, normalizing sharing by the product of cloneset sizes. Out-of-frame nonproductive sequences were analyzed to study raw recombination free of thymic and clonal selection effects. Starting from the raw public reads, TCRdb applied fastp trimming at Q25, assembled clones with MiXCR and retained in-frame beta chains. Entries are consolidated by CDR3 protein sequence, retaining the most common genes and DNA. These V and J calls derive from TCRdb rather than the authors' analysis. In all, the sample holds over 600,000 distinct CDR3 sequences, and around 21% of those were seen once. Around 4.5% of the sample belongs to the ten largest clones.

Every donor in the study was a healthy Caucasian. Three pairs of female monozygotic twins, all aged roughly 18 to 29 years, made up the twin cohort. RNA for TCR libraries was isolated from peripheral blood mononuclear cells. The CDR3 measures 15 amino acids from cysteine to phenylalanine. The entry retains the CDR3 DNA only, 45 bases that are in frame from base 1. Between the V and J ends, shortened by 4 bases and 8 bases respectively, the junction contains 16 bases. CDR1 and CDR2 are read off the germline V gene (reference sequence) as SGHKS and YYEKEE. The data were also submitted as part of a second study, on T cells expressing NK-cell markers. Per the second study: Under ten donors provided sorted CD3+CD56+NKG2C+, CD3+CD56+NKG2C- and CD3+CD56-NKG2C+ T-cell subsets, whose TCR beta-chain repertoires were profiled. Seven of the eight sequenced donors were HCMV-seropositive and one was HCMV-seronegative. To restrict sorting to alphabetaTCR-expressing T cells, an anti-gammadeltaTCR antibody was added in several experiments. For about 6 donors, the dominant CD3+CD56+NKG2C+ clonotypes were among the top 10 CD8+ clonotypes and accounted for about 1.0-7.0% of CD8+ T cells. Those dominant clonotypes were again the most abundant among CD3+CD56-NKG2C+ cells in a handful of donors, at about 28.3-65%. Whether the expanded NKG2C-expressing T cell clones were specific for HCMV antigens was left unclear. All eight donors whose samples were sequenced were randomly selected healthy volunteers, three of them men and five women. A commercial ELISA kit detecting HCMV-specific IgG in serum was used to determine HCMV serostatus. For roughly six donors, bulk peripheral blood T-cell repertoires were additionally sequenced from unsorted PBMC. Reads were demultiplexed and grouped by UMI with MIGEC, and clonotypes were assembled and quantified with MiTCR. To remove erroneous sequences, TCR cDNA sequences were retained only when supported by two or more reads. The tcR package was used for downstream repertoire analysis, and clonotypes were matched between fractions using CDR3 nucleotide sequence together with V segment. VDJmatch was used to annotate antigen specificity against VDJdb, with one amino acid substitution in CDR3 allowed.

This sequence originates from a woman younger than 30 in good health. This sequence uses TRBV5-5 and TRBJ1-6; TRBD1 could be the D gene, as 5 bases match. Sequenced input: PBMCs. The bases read TGTGCCAGCAGCCGGCCCGGGACCAAGGATTCACCCCTCCACTTT. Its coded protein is CASSRPGTKDSPLHF.